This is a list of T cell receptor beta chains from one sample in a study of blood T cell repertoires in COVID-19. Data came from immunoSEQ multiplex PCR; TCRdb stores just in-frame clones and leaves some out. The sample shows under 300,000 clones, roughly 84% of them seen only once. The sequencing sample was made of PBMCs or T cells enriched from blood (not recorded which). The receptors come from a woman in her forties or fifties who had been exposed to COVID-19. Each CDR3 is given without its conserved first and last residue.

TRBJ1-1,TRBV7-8,ASSLRDRSNTEAF
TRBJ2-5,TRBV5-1,ASSPGRRETQY
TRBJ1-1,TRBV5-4,ASSPYNTEAF
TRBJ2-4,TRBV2,ASTGDRGDIQY
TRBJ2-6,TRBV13,ASSPQGGSSGANVLT
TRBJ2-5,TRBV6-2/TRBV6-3,ASSYGGWETQY
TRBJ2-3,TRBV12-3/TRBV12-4,ASSLAGEGTQY
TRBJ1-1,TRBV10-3,AIRDKTVTEAF
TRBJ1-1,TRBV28,ASRRSRTEAF
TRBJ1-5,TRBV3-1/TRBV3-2,ASSQDPRGPQH
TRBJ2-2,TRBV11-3,ASSTGTLNTGELF
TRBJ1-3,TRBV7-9,ASTNVGLSGNTIY
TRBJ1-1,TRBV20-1,SASPGILAF
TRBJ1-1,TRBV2,ASSAGDPEAF
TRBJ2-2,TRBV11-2,ASSPWTGQTGELF
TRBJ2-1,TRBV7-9,ASSPILSRPQTYEQF
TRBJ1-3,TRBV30,ACSSGNTIY
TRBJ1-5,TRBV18,ASSGSDNQPQH
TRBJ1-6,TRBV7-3,ASSLTSSYNSPLH
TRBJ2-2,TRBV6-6,ASSYRGTGELF
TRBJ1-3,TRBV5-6,ASSSDGEGTIY
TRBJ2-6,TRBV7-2,ASLQISGANVLT
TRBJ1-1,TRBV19,ASTPRDFTEAF
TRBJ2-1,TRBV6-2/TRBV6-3,ASSYRGQGWGNEQF
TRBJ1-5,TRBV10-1,ASSARANQPQH
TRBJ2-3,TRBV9,ASSVEGTSGGYTQY
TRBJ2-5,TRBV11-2,ASSSPGVLISQETQY
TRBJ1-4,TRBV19,ASSMAVAGTNEKLF
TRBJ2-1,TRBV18,ASSPDRDEQF
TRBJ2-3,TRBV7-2,ASSLAVTGRTDTQY
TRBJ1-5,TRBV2,ASSEIGAPNQPQH
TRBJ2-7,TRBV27,ASSKSRQGSNEQY
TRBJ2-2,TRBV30,AWSPRVGTGDTGELF
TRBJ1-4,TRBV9,ASSATGGTTNEKLF
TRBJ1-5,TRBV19,ASSISGTENQPQH
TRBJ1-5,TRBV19,ASTRQASNQPQH
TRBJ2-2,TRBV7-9,ASSLGQGNTGELF
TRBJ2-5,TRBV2,ASSSNPGQGQETQY
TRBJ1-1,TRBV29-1,SASTGGTEAF
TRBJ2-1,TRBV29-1,SVERKRGGEQF
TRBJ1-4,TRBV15,ATSKPDRWDEKLF